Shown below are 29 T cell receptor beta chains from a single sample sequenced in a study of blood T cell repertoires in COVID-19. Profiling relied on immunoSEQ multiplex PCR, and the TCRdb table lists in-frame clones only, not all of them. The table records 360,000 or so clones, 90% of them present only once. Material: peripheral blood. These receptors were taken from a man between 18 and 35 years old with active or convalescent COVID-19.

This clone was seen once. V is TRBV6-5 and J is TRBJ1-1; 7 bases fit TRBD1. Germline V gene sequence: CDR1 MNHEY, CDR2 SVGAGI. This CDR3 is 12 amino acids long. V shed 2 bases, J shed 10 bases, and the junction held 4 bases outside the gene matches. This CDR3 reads CASSYAQGRAFF. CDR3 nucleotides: TGTGCCAGCAGTTACGCACAGGGGAGAGCTTTCTTT.

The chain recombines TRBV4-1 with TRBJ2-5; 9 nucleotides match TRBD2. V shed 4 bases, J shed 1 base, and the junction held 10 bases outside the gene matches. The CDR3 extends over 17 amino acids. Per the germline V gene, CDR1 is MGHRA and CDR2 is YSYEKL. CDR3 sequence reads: CASSRIPSGAIQETQYF. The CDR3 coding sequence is TGCGCCAGCAGCCGAATTCCTAGCGGGGCTATCCAAGAGACCCAGTACTTC.

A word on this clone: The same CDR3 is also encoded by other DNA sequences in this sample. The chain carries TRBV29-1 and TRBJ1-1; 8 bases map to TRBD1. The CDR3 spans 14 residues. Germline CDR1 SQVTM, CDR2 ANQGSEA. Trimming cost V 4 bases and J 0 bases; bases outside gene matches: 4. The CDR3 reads CSVGGQGVNTEAFF. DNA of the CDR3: TGCAGCGTTGGTGGACAGGGCGTGAACACTGAAGCTTTCTTT.

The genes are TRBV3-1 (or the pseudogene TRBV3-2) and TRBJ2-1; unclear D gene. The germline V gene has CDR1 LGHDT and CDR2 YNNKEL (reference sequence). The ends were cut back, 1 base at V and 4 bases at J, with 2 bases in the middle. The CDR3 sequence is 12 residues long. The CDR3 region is CASSQVYNEQFF. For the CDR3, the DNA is TGTGCCAGCAGCCAAGTATACAATGAGCAGTTCTTC.

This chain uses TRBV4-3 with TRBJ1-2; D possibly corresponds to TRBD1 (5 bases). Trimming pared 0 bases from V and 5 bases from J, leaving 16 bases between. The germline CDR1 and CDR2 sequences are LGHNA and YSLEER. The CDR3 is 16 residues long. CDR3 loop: CASSQDIETELYGYTF. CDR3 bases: TGCGCCAGCAGCCAAGATATCGAGACAGAGCTGTATGGCTACACCTTC.

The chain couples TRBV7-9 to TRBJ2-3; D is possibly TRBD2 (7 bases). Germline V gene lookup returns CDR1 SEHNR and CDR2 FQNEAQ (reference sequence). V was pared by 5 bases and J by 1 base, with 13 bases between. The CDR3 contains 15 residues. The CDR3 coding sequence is TGTGCCAGCAGCCTTTTAGGGGGGGGCACAGATACGCAGTATTTT. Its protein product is CASSLLGGGTDTQYF.

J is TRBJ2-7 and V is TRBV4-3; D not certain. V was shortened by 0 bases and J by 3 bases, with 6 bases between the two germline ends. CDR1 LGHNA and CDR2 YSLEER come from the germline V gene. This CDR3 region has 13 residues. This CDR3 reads CASSQDLHYEQYF. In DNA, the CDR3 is TGCGCCAGCAGCCAAGATTTACACTACGAGCAGTACTTC.

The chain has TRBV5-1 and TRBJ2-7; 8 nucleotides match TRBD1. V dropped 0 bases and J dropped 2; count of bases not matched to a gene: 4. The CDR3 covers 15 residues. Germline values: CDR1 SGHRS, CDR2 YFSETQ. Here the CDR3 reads CASSLGQGTAYEQYF. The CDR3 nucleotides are TGCGCCAGCAGCTTGGGACAGGGGACGGCCTACGAGCAGTACTTC.

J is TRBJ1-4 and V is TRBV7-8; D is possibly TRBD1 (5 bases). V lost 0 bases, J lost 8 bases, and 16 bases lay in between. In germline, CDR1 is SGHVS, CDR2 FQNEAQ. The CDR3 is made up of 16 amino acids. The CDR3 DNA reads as TGTGCCAGCAGCTTAGCGCGGGGCAGGCTAGGGGAAAAACTGTTTTTT. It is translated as CASSLARGRLGEKLFF.

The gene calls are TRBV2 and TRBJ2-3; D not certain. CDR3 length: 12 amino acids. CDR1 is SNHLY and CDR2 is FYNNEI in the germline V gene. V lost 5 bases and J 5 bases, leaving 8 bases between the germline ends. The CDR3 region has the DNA TGTGCCAGCAGTCGCACGGGAGATACGCAGTATTTT. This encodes CASSRTGDTQYF.

CDR3 in DNA: TGCAGCGTGGGCAGGGTTGAGGGCCCCGGGGAGCTGTTTTTT. It translates to CSVGRVEGPGELFF. The chain has TRBV29-1 and TRBJ2-2; the D gene could be TRBD1 or TRBD2 (5 bases each). There are 14 residues in the CDR3. Trimming left V 6 bases short and J 6 bases short, with 17 bases between. Germline CDR1 and CDR2: SQVTM and ANQGSEA.

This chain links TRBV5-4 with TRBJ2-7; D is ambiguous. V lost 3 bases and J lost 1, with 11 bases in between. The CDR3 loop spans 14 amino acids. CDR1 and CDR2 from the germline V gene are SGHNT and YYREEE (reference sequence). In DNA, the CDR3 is TGTGCCAGCAGCTACTTTTCGGGTTCCTACGAGCAGTACTTC. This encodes CASSYFSGSYEQYF.

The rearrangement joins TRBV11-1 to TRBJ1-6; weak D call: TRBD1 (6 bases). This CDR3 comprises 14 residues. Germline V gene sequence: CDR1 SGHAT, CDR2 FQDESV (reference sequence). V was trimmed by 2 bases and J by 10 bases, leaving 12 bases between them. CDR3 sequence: CASSLLQGESPLHF. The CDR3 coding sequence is TGTGCCAGCAGCTTATTACAGGGCGAATCACCCCTCCACTTT.

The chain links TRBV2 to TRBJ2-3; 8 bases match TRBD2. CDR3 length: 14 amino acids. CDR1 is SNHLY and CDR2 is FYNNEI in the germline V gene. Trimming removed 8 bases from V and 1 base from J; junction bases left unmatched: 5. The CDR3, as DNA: TGTGCCAGCGGCGGACTAGCCGGCACAGATACGCAGTATTTT. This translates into CASGGLAGTDTQYF.

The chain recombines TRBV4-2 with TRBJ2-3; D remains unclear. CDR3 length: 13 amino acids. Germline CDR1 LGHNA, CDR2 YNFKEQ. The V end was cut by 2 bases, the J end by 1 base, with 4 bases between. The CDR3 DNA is TGTGCCAGCAGCCAATTCGGCACAGATACGCAGTATTTT. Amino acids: CASSQFGTDTQYF.

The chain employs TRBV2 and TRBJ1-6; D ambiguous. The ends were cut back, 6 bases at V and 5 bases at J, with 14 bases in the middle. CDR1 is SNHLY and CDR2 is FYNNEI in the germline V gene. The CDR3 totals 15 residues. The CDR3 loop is CASRVSPTDNSPLHF. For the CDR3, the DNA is TGTGCCAGCAGGGTTAGCCCGACTGATAATTCACCCCTCCACTTT. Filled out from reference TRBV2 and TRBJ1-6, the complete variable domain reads EPEVTQTPSHQVTQMGQEVILRCVPISNHLYFYWYRQILGQKVEFLVSFYNNEISEKSEIFDDQFSVERPDGSNFTLKIRSTKLEDSAMYFCASRVSPTDNSPLHFGNGTRLTVT.

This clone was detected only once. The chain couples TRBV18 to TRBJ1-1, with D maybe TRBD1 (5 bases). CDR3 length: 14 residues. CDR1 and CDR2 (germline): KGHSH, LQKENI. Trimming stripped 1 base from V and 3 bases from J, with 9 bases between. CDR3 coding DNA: TGTGCCAGCTCACCACTTAAGGGGTACACTGAAGCTTTCTTT. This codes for CASSPLKGYTEAFF.

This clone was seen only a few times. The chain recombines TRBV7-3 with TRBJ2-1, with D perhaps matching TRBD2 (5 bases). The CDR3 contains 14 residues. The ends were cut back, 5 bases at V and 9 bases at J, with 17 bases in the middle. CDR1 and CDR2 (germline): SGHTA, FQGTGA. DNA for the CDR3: TGTGCCAGCAGCCCGACGACGGGGTTGTTTGAGCAGTTCTTC. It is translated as CASSPTTGLFEQFF.

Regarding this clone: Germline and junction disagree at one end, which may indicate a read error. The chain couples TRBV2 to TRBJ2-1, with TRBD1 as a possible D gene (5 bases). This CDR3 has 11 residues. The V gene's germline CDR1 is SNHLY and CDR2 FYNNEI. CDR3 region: CASSPRDEPFF. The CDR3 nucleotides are TGTGCCAGCAGTCCCAGGGATGAGCCGTTCTTC.

DNA for the CDR3: TGTGCCAGCCGGGGACAGTGGAACTATGGCTACACCTTC. Encoded protein: CASRGQWNYGYTF. The V call is TRBV2, the J call TRBJ1-2; the match to TRBD1 covers 7 bases. J was trimmed by 2 bases and V by 8 bases; bases with no gene match: 5. Per germline, CDR1 SNHLY and CDR2 FYNNEI. This CDR3 comprises 13 residues.

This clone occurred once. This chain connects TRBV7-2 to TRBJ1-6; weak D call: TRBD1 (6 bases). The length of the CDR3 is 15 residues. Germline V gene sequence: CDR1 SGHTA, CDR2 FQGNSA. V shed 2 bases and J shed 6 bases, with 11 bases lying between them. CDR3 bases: TGTGCCAGCAGCTTATTAGGGGGAAGTAATTCACCCCTCCACTTT. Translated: CASSLLGGSNSPLHF.

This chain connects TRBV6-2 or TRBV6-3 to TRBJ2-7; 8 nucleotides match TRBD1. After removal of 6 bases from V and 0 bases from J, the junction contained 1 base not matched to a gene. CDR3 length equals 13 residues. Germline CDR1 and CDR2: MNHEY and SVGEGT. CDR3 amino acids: CASSQGASYEQYF. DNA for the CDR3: TGTGCCAGCAGCCAGGGGGCCTCCTACGAGCAGTACTTC.

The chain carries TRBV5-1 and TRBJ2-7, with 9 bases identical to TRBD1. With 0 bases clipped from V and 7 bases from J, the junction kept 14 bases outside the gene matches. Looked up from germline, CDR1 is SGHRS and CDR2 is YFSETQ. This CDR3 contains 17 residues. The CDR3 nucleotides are TGCGCCAGCAGCTTGGCTGCCGGAGGGACAGGGCTGGGTGAGCAGTACTTC. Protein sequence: CASSLAAGGTGLGEQYF.

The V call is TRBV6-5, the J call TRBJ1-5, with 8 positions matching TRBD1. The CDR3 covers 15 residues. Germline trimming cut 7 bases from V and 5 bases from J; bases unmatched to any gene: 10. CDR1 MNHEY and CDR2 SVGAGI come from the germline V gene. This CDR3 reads CASTPAGGRDQPQHF. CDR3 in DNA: TGTGCCAGCACCCCCGCAGGGGGCAGAGATCAGCCCCAGCATTTT.

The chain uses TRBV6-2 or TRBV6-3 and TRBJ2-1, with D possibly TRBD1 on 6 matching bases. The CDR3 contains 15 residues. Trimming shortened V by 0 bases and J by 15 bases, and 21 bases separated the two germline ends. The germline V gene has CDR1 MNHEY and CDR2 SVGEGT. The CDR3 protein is CASSYSQGLEKGAFF. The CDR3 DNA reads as TGTGCCAGCAGTTACTCCCAGGGGCTAGAAAAAGGGGCGTTCTTC.

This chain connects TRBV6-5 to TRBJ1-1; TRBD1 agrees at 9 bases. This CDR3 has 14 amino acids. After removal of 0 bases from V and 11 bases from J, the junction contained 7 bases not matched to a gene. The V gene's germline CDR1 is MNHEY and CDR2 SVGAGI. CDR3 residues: CASSYSMTGGSAFF. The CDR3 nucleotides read TGTGCCAGCAGTTACTCGATGACAGGGGGTTCTGCTTTCTTT.

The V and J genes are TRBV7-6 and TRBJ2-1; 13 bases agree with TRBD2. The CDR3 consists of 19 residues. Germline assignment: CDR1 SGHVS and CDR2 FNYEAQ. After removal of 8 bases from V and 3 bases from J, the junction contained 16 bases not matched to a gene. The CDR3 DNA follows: TGTGCCAGCCGACCACCAGGGACTAGCGGGGAACAACTCTACAATGAGCAGTTCTTC. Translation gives CASRPPGTSGEQLYNEQFF.

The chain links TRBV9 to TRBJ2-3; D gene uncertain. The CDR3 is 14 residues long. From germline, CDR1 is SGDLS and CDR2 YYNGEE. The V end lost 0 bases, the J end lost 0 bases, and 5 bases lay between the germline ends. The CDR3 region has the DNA TGTGCCAGCAGCGTAGGGCAGAGCACAGATACGCAGTATTTT. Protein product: CASSVGQSTDTQYF.

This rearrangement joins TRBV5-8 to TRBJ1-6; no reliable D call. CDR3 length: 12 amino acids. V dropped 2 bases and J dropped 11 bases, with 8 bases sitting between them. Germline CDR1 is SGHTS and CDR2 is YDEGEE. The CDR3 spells CASSFSYAPLHF. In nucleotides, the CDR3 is TGTGCCAGCAGCTTTTCCTATGCACCCCTCCACTTT.